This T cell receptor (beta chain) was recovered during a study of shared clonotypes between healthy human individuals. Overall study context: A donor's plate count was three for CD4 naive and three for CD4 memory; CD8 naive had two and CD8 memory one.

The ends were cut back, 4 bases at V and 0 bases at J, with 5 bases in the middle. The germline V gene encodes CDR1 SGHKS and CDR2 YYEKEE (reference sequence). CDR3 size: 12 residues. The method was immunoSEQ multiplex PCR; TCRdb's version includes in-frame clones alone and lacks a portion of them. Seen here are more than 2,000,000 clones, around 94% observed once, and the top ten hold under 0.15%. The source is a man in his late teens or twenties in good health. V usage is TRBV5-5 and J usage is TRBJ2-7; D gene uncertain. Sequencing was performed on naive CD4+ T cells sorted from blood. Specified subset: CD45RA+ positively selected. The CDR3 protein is CASSAFSYEQYF. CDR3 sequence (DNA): TGTGCCAGCAGCGCCTTCTCCTACGAGCAGTACTTC.